What follows is one T cell receptor beta chain and its context. The table came from immunoSEQ multiplex PCR; TCRdb's copy has only in-frame clones and leaves some out. The repertoire holds 120,000 or so clones, with over 75% as singletons. Noted time point: blood 2 weeks post-SBRT. Treatment in this sample: 15 Gy SBRT to primary tumor, nephrectomy 4 weeks later. This sample is drawn from a study of radiation and T cells in renal cell carcinoma. V lost 7 bases and J 1 base, leaving 13 bases between the germline ends. The CDR3 covers 14 residues. CDR1 and CDR2 (germline): MNHEY, SVGAGI. This rearrangement joins TRBV6-5 to TRBJ1-1; D not resolved. The TCR sequence derives from a man between 50 and 59 years old with renal cell carcinoma. Material: blood, obtained from a patient whose treatment included radiotherapy and nephrectomy. DNA of the CDR3: TGTGCCAGCAAGCACGACATCCCGAACACTGAAGCTTTCTTT. Translation gives CASKHDIPNTEAFF.